This T cell receptor beta chain was recovered during a study of OX40 agonist ivuxolimab in advanced cancers. Across the study: A mean age of roughly 60 years, range about 20 to 79, was recorded, and around 85% were male. Partial responses occurred in three patients (one hepatocellular carcinoma, two cutaneous melanoma).

Sequencing was performed with immunoSEQ multiplex PCR; in TCRdb, only in-frame clones are kept and a portion is missing. Of about 70,000 clones in the sample, 75% to 90% are singletons; the top ten hold under 3.5%. Notes on the study in general: More expanded clones were found, on average, in CD8+ than in CD4+ T cells.

Trimming shortened V by 5 bases and J by 2 bases, and 12 bases separated the two germline ends. The CDR3 loop spans 15 amino acids. The germline gives CDR1 MDHEN, CDR2 SYDVKM. Concerning this clone: Its specificity is unknown.

This clonotype was obtained from an adult with an advanced solid tumor such as melanoma, head and neck, liver or kidney cancer. The chain is built from TRBV28 and TRBJ1-4; D not resolved. The specimen was CD4+ or CD8+ T cells sorted from blood, collected in a trial of the OX40 agonist ivuxolimab. The CDR3 loop is CASSPPRGTNEKLFF. The DNA of the CDR3 is TGTGCCAGCAGTCCACCCCGGGGTACTAATGAAAAACTGTTTTTT. Complete variable domain (other parts from reference TRBV28 and TRBJ1-4): DVKVTQSSRYLVKRTGEKVFLECVQDMDHENMFWYRQDPGLGLRLIYFSYDVKMKEKGDIPEGYSVSREKKERFSLILESASTNQTSMYLCASSPPRGTNEKLFFGSGTQLSVL.